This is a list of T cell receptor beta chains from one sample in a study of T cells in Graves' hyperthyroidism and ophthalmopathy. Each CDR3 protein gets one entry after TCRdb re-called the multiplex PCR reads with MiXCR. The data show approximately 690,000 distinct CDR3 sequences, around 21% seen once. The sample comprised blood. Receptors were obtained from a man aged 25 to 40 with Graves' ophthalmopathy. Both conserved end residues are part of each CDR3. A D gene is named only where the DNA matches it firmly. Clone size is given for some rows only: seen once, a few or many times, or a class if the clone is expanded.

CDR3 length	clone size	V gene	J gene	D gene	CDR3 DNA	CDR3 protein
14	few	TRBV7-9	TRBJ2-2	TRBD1	TGTGCCAGCAGCACGACAGGGTCCCCCGGGGAGCTGTTTTTT	CASSTTGSPGELFF
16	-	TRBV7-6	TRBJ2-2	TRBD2	TGTGCCAGCAGCTCCTCTAGCGGGAGTAACACCGGGGAGCTGTTTTTT	CASSSSSGSNTGELFF
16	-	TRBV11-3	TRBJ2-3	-	TGTGCCAGCAGTTACCAGGGCTGGCCCTTAATCGGTACGCAGTATTTT	CASSYQGWPLIGTQYF
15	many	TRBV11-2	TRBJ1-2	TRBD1	TGTGCCAGCAGCTTAGTACAGGGGGCTCTCTATGGCTACACCTTC	CASSLVQGALYGYTF
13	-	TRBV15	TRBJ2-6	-	TGTGCCACTGGGGGGTCTGGGGCCAACGTCCTGACTTTC	CATGGSGANVLTF
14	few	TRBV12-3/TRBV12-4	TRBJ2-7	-	TGTGCCAGCAGTTTAAGTGACAGCCACTACGAGCAGTACTTC	CASSLSDSHYEQYF
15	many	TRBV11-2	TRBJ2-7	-	TGTGCCAGCAGCTTAGTGGGAAACAGAGTGGACGAGCAGTACTTC	CASSLVGNRVDEQYF
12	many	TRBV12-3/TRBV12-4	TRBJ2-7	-	TGTGCCAGCTGCAGGAGGGCCCAAGAGCAGTACTTC	CASCRRAQEQYF
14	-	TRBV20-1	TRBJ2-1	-	TGCAGTGCTAGATCCCCATCGGGCGTAGATGAGCAGTTCTTC	CSARSPSGVDEQFF
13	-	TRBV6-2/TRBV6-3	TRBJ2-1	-	TGTGCCAGCAGTTACGGAGGGGCACCTGAGCAGTTCTTC	CASSYGGAPEQFF
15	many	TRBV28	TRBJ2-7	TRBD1	TGTGCCAGCAGGGCACCGGGACAGGGGACCTACGAGCAGTACTTC	CASRAPGQGTYEQYF
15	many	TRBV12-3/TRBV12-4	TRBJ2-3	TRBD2	TGTGCCAGCAGTAGTAGCGGGAGTTTTTCAGATACGCAGTATTTT	CASSSSGSFSDTQYF
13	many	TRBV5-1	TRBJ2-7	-	TGCGCCAGCGCGAAAGTTAGCACCCACGAGCAGTACTTC	CASAKVSTHEQYF
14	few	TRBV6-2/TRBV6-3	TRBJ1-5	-	TGTGCCAGCACCCCAGGGTCCGCCAGTCAGCCCCAGCATTTT	CASTPGSASQPQHF
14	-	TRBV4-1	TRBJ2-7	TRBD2	TGCGCCAGCAGCCAAGGACTTGCGGGAGCTGGGCAGTACTTC	CASSQGLAGAGQYF
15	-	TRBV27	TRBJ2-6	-	TGTGCCAGCTGTATGACGGCCTCTGGGGCCAACGTCCTGACTTTC	CASCMTASGANVLTF
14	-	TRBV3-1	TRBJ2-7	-	TGTGCCAGCAGCCAAGATCTAGCGACCTACTGGCAGTACTTC	CASSQDLATYWQYF
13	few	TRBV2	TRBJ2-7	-	TGTGCCAGCGCCGACAGGAGCTCCTACGAGCAGTACTTC	CASADRSSYEQYF
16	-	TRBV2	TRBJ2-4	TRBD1	TGTGCCAGCAGGGTGGACAGGGGTGTGCTTGGAAACATTCAGTACTTC	CASRVDRGVLGNIQYF
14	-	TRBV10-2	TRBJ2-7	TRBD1	TGCGCCAGCAGGGGGACAGGGAATCTCTACGAGCAGTACTTC	CASRGTGNLYEQYF
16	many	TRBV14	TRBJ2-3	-	TGTGCCAGCAGCCAAGAATTGGGACGGGACGGAGATACGCAGTATTTT	CASSQELGRDGDTQYF
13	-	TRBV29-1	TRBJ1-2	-	TGCAGCGTTGCGGCGGATGCTAACTATGGCTACACCTTC	CSVAADANYGYTF
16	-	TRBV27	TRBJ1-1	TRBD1	TGTGCCAGCAGATATGACAGGGCTCTGTTCAACGCTGAAGCTTTCTTT	CASRYDRALFNAEAFF
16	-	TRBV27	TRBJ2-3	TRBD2	TGTGCCAGCAGGAGTTCTCCCCTAGCGGACACAGATACGCAGTATTTT	CASRSSPLADTDTQYF
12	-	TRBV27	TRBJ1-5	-	TGTGCCAGCAGCGGGCCCAATCAGCCCCAGCATTTT	CASSGPNQPQHF
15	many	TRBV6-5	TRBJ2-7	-	TGTGCCAGCAGTTACTCCGGGCACCCTATGGGGGAGCAGTACTTC	CASSYSGHPMGEQYF
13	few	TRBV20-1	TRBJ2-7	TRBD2	TGCAGTGCTAGGGGCGGGAGATCCCACGAGCAGTACTTC	CSARGGRSHEQYF
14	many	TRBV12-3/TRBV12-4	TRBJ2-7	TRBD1	TGTGCCAGCAGCCAAGGGACAGGGGTTAACGAGCAGTACTTC	CASSQGTGVNEQYF
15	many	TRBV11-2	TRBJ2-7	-	TGTGCCAGCAGCTTAGGGGGCGGGGTCTCCTACGAGCAGTACTTC	CASSLGGGVSYEQYF
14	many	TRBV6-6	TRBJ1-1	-	TGTGCCAGCAGTTACTCGCAGGGGAGCACTGAAGCTTTCTTT	CASSYSQGSTEAFF
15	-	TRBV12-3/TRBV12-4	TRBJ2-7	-	TGTGCCAGCAGTCCCCCCCGGACAAACTACTACGAGCAGTACTTC	CASSPPRTNYYEQYF
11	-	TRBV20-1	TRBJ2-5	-	TGCAGTGCTAGCCACATAGAGACCCAGTACTTC	CSASHIETQYF
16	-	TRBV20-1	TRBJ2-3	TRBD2	TGCAGTGCTGTACTGAATAGCGGGAGTTTCACAGATACGCAGTATTTT	CSAVLNSGSFTDTQYF
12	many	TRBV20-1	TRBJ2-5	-	TGCAGTGCTGAAAGGGTCGCAGAGACCCAGTACTTC	CSAERVAETQYF
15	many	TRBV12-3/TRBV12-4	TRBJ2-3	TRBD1	TGTGCCAGCACATTAGGGACAGGAATTCGGGATACGCAGTATTTT	CASTLGTGIRDTQYF
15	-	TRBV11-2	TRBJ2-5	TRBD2	TGTGCCAGCAGCCCCCGCGGCGGGAGATTAGAGACCCAGTACTTC	CASSPRGGRLETQYF
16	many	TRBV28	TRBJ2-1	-	TGTGCCAGCAGTTTAGCGGGTGCGAGCTCCTACAATGAGCAGTTCTTC	CASSLAGASSYNEQFF
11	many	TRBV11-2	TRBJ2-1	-	TGTGCCAGCAGCTTAGCTTTTGAGCAGTTCTTC	CASSLAFEQFF
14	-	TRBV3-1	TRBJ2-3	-	TGTGCCAGCAGCCAAGGATCTGGGGTGAATACGCAGTATTTT	CASSQGSGVNTQYF
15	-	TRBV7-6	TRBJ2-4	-	TGTGCCAGCAGCCTAAGTTCACAGGGTGGGGACATTCAGTACTTC	CASSLSSQGGDIQYF
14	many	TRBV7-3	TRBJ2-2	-	TGTGCCAGCAGCTTAAACAGGAACACCGGGGAGCTGTTTTTT	CASSLNRNTGELFF
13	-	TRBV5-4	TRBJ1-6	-	TGTGCCAGCAGATCTGGGCCAGATTCACCCCTCCACTTT	CASRSGPDSPLHF
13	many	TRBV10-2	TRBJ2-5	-	TGCGCCAGCAGTGGGGACAACCAAGAGACCCAGTACTTC	CASSGDNQETQYF
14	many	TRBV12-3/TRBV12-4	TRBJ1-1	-	TGTGCCAGCAGTTTATTCGGGGGCAACACTGAAGCTTTCTTT	CASSLFGGNTEAFF
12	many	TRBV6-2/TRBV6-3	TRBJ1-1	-	TGTGCCAGCAGTCTCGGACAAGCCGAAGCTTTCTTT	CASSLGQAEAFF
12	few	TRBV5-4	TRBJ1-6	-	TGTGCCAGCAGCTTGGGAGGGAGGACCCTCCACTTT	CASSLGGRTLHF
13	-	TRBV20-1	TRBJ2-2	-	TGCAGTGCTAGAGGCATAGTATCCGGGGAGCTGTTTTTT	CSARGIVSGELFF
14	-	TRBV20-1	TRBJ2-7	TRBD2	TGCAGTGCTAGGTCTGGGAGGGTACCCTACGAGCAGTACTTC	CSARSGRVPYEQYF
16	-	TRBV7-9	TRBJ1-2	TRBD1	TGCGCCAGCAGCCAAGACCCCCAGGGGGGGAACTATGGCTACACCTTC	CASSQDPQGGNYGYTF
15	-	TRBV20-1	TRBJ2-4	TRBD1	TGCAGTGCTACCTGGACAGGCCTAGCCAAAAACATTCAGTACTTC	CSATWTGLAKNIQYF
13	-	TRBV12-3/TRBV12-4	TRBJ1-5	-	TGTGCCAGCAGTCCGACAAGCAATCAGCCCCAGCATTTT	CASSPTSNQPQHF
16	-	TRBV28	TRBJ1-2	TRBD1	TGTGCCAGCAGTTTTGGACAGGGGGACCCATACTATGGCTGCACCTTC	CASSFGQGDPYYGCTF
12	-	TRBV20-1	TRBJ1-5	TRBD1	TGCAGCTTAGGGGGCAGCAATCAGCCCCAGCATTTT	CSLGGSNQPQHF
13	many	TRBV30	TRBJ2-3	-	TGTGCCTGGAGTACGGACAGCACAGATACGCAGTATTTT	CAWSTDSTDTQYF
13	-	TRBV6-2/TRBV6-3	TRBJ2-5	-	TGTGCCAGCGGCGGGATGGGGAGAGGGACCCAGTACTTC	CASGGMGRGTQYF
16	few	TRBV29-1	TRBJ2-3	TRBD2	TGCAGCGTGGCAGGGCTGCGGGAGAGCAGCACAGATACGCAGTATTTT	CSVAGLRESSTDTQYF
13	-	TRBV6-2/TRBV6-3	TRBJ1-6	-	TGTGCCAGCAGTTACTCAGCCTCATCACCCCTCCACTTT	CASSYSASSPLHF
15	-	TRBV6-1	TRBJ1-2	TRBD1	TGTGCCAGCAGAGAATTCCTGACAGGGGGCGACGGCTACACCTTC	CASREFLTGGDGYTF
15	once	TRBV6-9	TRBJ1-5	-	TGTGCCAGCAGTTGGGGGGGGCAGGGCAATCAGCCCCAGCATTTT	CASSWGGQGNQPQHF